The clone carrying this TCR beta chain was counted at least ten times. Its target is not known. The sample comes from a study of T cells after yellow fever vaccination. About the research overall: It was SMART-Seq v4 Ultra Low Input that prepared the fractions with low cell numbers.

Study results and limitations: A secondary response was less intense yet reached its peak sooner, at day 5 versus 15. High-abundance clonotypes from the bulk population could contaminate FACS-sorted repertoires. The study re-detected most primary-vaccination clones after the booster (approximately 96% CD4, approximately 88% CD8).

TCRdb recomputed calls from the 5' RACE reads with MiXCR, one row per CDR3 protein. Among about 350,000 distinct CDR3 sequences listed, 7% to 10% were seen once. This specimen consisted of PBMCs, obtained approximately 40 days after the first yellow fever vaccination. This sequence was found in a man between 18 and 29 years old who received the YFV17D yellow fever vaccine.

The CDR3 coding sequence is TGTGCCAGCAGCCCCGAGGGGGGGAGCGCAGATACGCAGTATTTT. It codes for CASSPEGGSADTQYF. The genes are TRBV7-3 and TRBJ2-3; D is possibly TRBD2 (7 bases). V was trimmed by 5 bases and J by 4 bases, leaving 16 bases between them. The V gene's germline CDR1 is SGHTA and CDR2 FQGTGA. The CDR3 is made up of 15 amino acids.